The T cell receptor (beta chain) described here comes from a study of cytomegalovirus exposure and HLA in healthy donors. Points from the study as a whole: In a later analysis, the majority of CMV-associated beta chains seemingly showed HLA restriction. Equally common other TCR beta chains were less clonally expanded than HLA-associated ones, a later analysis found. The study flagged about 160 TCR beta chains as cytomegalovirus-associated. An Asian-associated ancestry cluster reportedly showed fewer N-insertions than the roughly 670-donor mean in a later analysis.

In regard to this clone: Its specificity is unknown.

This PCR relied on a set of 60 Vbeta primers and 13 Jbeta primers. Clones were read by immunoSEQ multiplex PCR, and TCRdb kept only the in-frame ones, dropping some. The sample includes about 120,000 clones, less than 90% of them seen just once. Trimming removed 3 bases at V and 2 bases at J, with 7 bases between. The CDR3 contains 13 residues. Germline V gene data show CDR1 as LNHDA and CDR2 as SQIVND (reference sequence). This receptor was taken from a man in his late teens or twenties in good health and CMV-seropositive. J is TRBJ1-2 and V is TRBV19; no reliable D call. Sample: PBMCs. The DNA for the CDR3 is TGTGCCAGTAGTATGTCCCTAAACTATGGCTACACCTTC. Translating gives CASSMSLNYGYTF.